This T cell receptor (beta chain) was sequenced in a study of T cell responses to AZD1222 COVID-19 vaccine. Findings and limits, study-wide: Repertoires were obtained solely post-peak T cell response.

CDR3 size: 15 residues. In germline, CDR1 is SGHVS, CDR2 FQNEAQ. The V gene lost 1 base and the J gene lost 2 bases, with 11 bases spanning the gap. Concerning this clone: Its antigen is unknown.

Sequencing used immunoSEQ multiplex PCR; TCRdb keeps in-frame clones, though not all of them. The profile covers over 55,000 clones, with about four fifths appearing a single time and roughly 6% taken by the ten largest. This chain links TRBV7-8 with TRBJ2-5; D is unresolved. Material: peripheral blood, obtained 28 days after the second AZD1222 dose. The sequence derives from an adult who received the AZD1222 COVID-19 vaccine. The CDR3 loop is CASSLVPGPQETQYF. CDR3 nucleotides: TGTGCCAGCAGCTTAGTGCCAGGACCACAAGAGACCCAGTACTTC.